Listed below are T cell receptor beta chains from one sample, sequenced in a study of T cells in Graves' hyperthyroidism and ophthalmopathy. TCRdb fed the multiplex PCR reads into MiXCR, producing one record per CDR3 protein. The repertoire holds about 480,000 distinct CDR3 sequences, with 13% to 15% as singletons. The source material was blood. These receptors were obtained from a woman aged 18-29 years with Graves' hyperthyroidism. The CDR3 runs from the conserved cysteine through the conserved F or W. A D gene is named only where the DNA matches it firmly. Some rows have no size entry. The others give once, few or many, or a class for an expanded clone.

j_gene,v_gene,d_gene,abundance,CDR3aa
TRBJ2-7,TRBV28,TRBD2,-,CASSQTSGRGEQYF
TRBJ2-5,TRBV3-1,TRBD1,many,CASSQRQGAQETQYF
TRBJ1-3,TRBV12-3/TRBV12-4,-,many,CASRASLGGTSGNTIYF
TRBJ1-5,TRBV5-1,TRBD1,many,CASSLGTGDNQPQHF
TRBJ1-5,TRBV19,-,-,CASSIRGAVSNQPQHF
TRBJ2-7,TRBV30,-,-,CAWSRIVRGSWSYEQYF
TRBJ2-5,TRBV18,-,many,CASSRLGAEQETQYF
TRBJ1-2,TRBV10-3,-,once,CAIRAGAGVGGYTF
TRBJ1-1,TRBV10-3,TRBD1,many,CAVHPGQGALLNTEAFF
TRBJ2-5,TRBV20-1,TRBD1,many,CSARPGTEPIQETQYF
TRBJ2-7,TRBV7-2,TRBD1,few,CASSPPGGLSYEQYF
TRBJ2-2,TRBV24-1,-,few,CATSDFWGSPGTNTGEPFF
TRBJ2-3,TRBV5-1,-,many,CASSLAMGRTDTQYF
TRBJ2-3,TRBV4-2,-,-,CASSQETLYTDTQYF
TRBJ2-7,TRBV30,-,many,CAWSERNEQYF
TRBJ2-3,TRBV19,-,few,CASKGQGSALDTQYF
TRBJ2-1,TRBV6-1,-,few,CAGNEGGPYNEQFF
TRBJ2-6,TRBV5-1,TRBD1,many,CASSANRGTGANVLTF
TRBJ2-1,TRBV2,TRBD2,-,CASNELAGAYNEQFF
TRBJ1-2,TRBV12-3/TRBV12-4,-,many,CASSYPSPDYGYTF
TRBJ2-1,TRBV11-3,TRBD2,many,CASSLTSGKNNEQFF
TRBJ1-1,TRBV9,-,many,CASSASGESEAFF
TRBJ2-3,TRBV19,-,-,CASSIAQGTTDTQYF
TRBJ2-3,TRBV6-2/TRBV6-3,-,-,CASRLVDTQYF
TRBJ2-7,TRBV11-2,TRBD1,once,CASSLPGGPRWEQYF
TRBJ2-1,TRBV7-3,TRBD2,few,CASSYGTSGPYEQFF
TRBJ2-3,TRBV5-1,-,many,CASTGQSADTQYF
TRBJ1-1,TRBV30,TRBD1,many,CACQGAAEAFF
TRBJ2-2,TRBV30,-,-,CAWRGDTPGELFF
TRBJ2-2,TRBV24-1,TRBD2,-,CATSGQLAVNTGDLFF
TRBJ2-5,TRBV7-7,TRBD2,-,CASSLSLGGQETQYF
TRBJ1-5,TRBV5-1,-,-,CASSPWGNQPQHF
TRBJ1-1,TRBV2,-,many,CASSWDTLNTEAFF
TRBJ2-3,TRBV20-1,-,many,CSARRSVDTQYF
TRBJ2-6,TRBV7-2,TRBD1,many,CASSLQTGSGANVLTF
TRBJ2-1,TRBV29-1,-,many,CSVESRYNEQFF
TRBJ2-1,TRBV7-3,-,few,CASSLNVGEQFF
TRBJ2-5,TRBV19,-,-,CTSSLGLIPQETQYF
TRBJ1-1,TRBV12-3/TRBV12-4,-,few,CASSTWTGAFF
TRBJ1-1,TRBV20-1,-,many,CSARASEMNTEAFF
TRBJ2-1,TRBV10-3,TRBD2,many,CAIKTSGREDEQFF
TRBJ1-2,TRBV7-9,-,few,CASSLSQEHGYTF
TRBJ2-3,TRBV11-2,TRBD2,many,CASSLYGTSHTDTQYF
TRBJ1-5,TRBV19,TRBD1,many,CASTGTGQGPNQPQHF
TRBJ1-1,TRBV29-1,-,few,CSVADRMNTEAFF
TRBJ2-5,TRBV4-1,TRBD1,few,CASSQWDRLETPYF
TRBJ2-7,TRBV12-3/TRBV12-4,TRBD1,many,CASRKPGQGSEQYF
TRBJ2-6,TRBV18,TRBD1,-,CASSPTGGAFSGANVLTF
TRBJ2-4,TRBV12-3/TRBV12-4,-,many,CASSSMEGDIQYF
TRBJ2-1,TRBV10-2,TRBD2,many,CASGSSGTYNEQFF
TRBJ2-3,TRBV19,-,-,CASTDPGGTDTQYF
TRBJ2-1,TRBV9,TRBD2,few,CASSATGTSGSTEQFF
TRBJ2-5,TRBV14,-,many,CASSQGPGRQETQYF
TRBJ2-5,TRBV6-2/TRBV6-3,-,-,CASSPIGEVQTQYF